A selection of T cell receptor beta chains follows, all from one sample in a study of cytomegalovirus exposure and HLA in healthy donors. The data were produced by immunoSEQ multiplex PCR, yet TCRdb's version contains in-frame clones alone and is incomplete. The sample includes 150,000 to 200,000 clones, roughly two thirds of them seen just once. The sample taken for sequencing was PBMCs. These receptors came from a woman aged 18-29 years in good health and CMV-seropositive. Both conserved end residues are part of each CDR3. Part of the rows lack a size; the others show once, few, many or a class for expanded clones.

clone_size: .
j_call: TRBJ1-1
v_call: TRBV2
cdr3_aa: CASRSRTGWKSAEAFF

clone_size: once
j_call: TRBJ2-1
v_call: TRBV10-1
cdr3_aa: CASSALLNNEQFF

clone_size: .
j_call: TRBJ2-1
v_call: TRBV28
cdr3_aa: CASRRTRNEQFF

clone_size: .
j_call: TRBJ2-5
v_call: TRBV5-6
cdr3_aa: CASSMGQGEWETQYF

clone_size: .
j_call: TRBJ2-3
v_call: TRBV6-5
cdr3_aa: CASRRGTTDTQYF

clone_size: .
j_call: TRBJ2-1
v_call: TRBV29-1
cdr3_aa: CSVRTGLTSGHYNEQFF

clone_size: .
j_call: TRBJ2-5
v_call: TRBV5-4
cdr3_aa: CASSLGGQGALGETQYF

clone_size: few
j_call: TRBJ2-5
v_call: TRBV7-3
cdr3_aa: CASSLTGIGETQYF

clone_size: .
j_call: TRBJ1-2
v_call: TRBV2
cdr3_aa: CASRSDLGAYGYTF

clone_size: .
j_call: TRBJ2-6
v_call: TRBV6-1
cdr3_aa: CASSESGGSGANVLTF

clone_size: .
j_call: TRBJ2-1
v_call: TRBV5-1
cdr3_aa: CASSLFFDEQFF

clone_size: .
j_call: TRBJ2-6
v_call: TRBV7-9
cdr3_aa: CASSLLQGLHSGANVLTF

clone_size: .
j_call: TRBJ2-3
v_call: TRBV10-3
cdr3_aa: CAISEGASGGTSTDTQYF

clone_size: .
j_call: TRBJ2-1
v_call: TRBV27
cdr3_aa: CASSDLLAGEQFF

clone_size: few
j_call: TRBJ2-1
v_call: TRBV28
cdr3_aa: CASKTTARSEGFF

clone_size: .
j_call: TRBJ1-2
v_call: TRBV5-4
cdr3_aa: CASSLGSILGDGYTF

clone_size: .
j_call: TRBJ2-7
v_call: TRBV5-4
cdr3_aa: CASSFRSGGPYEQYF

clone_size: .
j_call: TRBJ1-6
v_call: TRBV5-8
cdr3_aa: CASRFAPGQGSSYNSPLHF